The clone carrying this T cell receptor beta chain came up many times. Its antigen is currently unknown. Conversion of TCR transcripts into cDNA relied on 5'RACE template switching, which added a universal primer site and UMIs. TCRdb re-called the 5' RACE reads through MiXCR, storing one row per CDR3 protein. The sample yields some 250,000 distinct CDR3 sequences, over 3% seen once. The data stem from a study of T cells after yellow fever vaccination. The V gene lost 6 bases and the J gene lost 3 bases, with 10 bases spanning the gap. The CDR3 spans 13 residues. Notes on the study in general: Most clones from primary vaccination resurfaced after the booster (roughly 96% CD4, more than 75% CD8). A small share of clonotypes appeared in both CD4 and CD8 compartments. The study noted that FACS-sorted repertoires could contain abundant clonotypes contaminating from the bulk population.

This sequence joins TRBV12-3 or TRBV12-4 and TRBJ2-3, with a possible D match to TRBD1 (6 bases). This sequence originates from a young man who received the YFV17D yellow fever vaccine. The specimen was PBMCs, collected 15 days after the yellow fever booster vaccination. CDR3 sequence: CASSLRGTDTQYF. CDR3 coding DNA: TGTGCCAGCAGCTTGAGGGGGACAGATACGCAGTATTTT.